These 21 T cell receptor beta chains were all obtained from the same sample, sequenced in a study of vaccination effects on CD4 cells after COVID-19. The ViraFEST assay expanded antigen-specific CD4+ T cells with viral peptide pools before sequencing. Culturing for around ten days preceded CD4+ T cell isolation. Nobody among the vaccine recipients had prior SARS-CoV-2 infection (nucleocapsid antibodies were negative). These receptors lack a known antigen. Profiling relied on immunoSEQ multiplex PCR, and the TCRdb table lists in-frame clones only, not all of them. This repertoire shows 35,000 to 45,000 clones, about 70% found once; its top ten account for under 15%. The sample in question was CD4+ T cells from PBMCs cultured with HCoV-OC43 spike peptides, obtained before COVID-19 vaccination. Regarding subset: HCoV-OC43 spike overlapping peptide pool stimulation. The receptors here all came from a human donor who received a COVID-19 vaccine.

J is TRBJ2-7 and V is TRBV10-3; D perhaps matches TRBD1 (7 bases). The ends were cut back, 6 bases at V and 6 bases at J, with 12 bases in the middle. Germline CDR1 ENHRY, CDR2 SYGVKD. CDR3 length equals 12 residues. The CDR3 loop reads CAIREGAGEQYF. CDR3 DNA sequence: TGTGCCATCAGGGAGGGGGCGGGCGAGCAGTACTTC.

CDR3 region: CAWSIGYEKLFF. The CDR3 bases are TGTGCCTGGAGTATAGGGTATGAAAAACTGTTTTTT. V gene TRBV30 combines with J gene TRBJ1-4; D call uncertain. The V gene's germline CDR1 is GTSNPN and CDR2 SVGIG (reference sequence). V lost 2 bases, J lost 6 bases, and 7 bases lay in between. This CDR3 comprises 12 residues. The full variable domain, rest sourced from reference TRBV30 and TRBJ1-4, is SQTIHQWPATLVQPVGSPLSLECTVEGTSNPNLYWYRQAAGRGLQLLFYSVGIGQISSEVPQNLSASRPQDRQFILSSKKLLLSDSGFYLCAWSIGYEKLFFGSGTQLSVL.

J is TRBJ2-7 and V is TRBV2; D might be TRBD1 (5 bases). The CDR3 loop spans 12 amino acids. The V end was cut by 6 bases, the J end by 6 bases, with 12 bases between. Germline V gene lookup returns CDR1 SNHLY and CDR2 FYNNEI. The CDR3 coding sequence is TGTGCCAGCAGCAAGGACATAGGCGAGCAGTACTTC. Translating it yields CASSKDIGEQYF.

This chain connects TRBV2 to TRBJ2-7; TRBD1 matches 8 bases. The CDR3 length is 16 residues. Germline CDR1 reads SNHLY; CDR2 reads FYNNEI. With V trimmed by 4 bases and J by 4 bases, 12 bases remained unmatched. In DNA form, the CDR3 reads TGTGCCAGCAGTGCAAGCCCCGGGCAGGGGGCTTACGAGCAGTACTTC. This translates into CASSASPGQGAYEQYF.

The chain joins TRBV6-1 to TRBJ1-2; 7 bases fit TRBD1. The CDR3 is 16 residues long. V was clipped by 4 bases and J by 4 bases; unmatched bases: 12. CDR1 MNHNS and CDR2 SASEGT come from the germline V gene. The CDR3 nucleotides read TGTGCCAGCAGTGTTATGCCAGGCAGGGGGATCTATGGCTACACCTTC. Its translation is CASSVMPGRGIYGYTF.

V is TRBV5-4 and J is TRBJ1-2; D gene uncertain. Trimming took off 0 bases at V and 1 base at J, with 7 bases between the two ends. The CDR3 loop spans 14 amino acids. The germline gives CDR1 SGHNT, CDR2 YYREEE (reference sequence). In DNA, the CDR3 is TGTGCCAGCAGCTTGGCGGGCAGTAACTATGGCTACACCTTC. Protein sequence: CASSLAGSNYGYTF.

The chain joins TRBV3-1 (or the pseudogene TRBV3-2) to TRBJ2-2, with D tentatively TRBD1 (5 bases). Trimming took 0 bases from V and 2 from J, leaving 10 bases between them. CDR1 and CDR2 (germline): LGHDT, YNNKEL (reference sequence). This CDR3 contains 16 residues. CDR3 DNA sequence: TGTGCCAGCAGCCAAGAAGGGGTTGGCAACACCGGGGAGCTGTTTTTT. Translated: CASSQEGVGNTGELFF.

This clone has just a few counts. The chain joins TRBV11-2 to TRBJ2-1; D is unresolved. This CDR3 has 12 amino acids. Trimming cost V 5 bases and J 7 bases, with 9 bases left between them. Per germline, CDR1 SGHAT and CDR2 FQNNGV. Here the CDR3 reads CASSRSRNEQFF. The CDR3 bases are TGTGCCAGCAGCCGCAGCAGGAATGAGCAGTTCTTC.

This clone showed up just a few times. The genes are TRBV11-2 and TRBJ2-2; 9 positions agree with TRBD1. The ends lost 1 base at V and 1 base at J; junction bases unmatched: 1. The CDR3 extends over 16 amino acids. Germline CDR1 reads SGHAT; CDR2 reads FQNNGV. The CDR3 here is CASSLAGQGNTGELFF. CDR3 coding DNA: TGTGCCAGCAGCTTAGCGGGACAGGGGAACACCGGGGAGCTGTTTTTT.

J is TRBJ1-6 and V is TRBV3-1 (or the pseudogene TRBV3-2); perhaps TRBD1 as D (5 bases). The CDR3 sequence is 14 residues long. CDR1 and CDR2 (germline): LGHDT, YNNKEL (reference sequence). Trimming took 7 bases from V and 4 from J, leaving 11 bases between them. The DNA for the CDR3 is TGTGCCAGCACGGGTACAGGTTATAATTCACCCCTCCACTTT. Its protein is CASTGTGYNSPLHF.

The V call is TRBV2, the J call TRBJ1-2; the match to TRBD1 covers 7 bases. CDR1 is SNHLY, CDR2 FYNNEI, per germline. This CDR3 contains 14 residues. J lost 4 bases, V lost 8 bases, and 10 bases had no gene match. CDR3 sequence (DNA): TGTGCCAGCCGTCCGGACAGGCCCGTCTATGGCTACACCTTC. Translated, it gives CASRPDRPVYGYTF.

By sample fraction, this clone is large (0.1 to 1%). This rearrangement joins TRBV7-2 to TRBJ2-5, with TRBD2 identical over 8 bases. V lost 1 base and J lost 2; bases outside the gene matches: 3. This CDR3 is 15 amino acids long. In germline, CDR1 is SGHTA, CDR2 FQGNSA. CDR3 amino acids: CASSLVRGGQETQYF. The CDR3 DNA reads TGTGCCAGCAGCTTAGTTCGGGGGGGGCAAGAGACCCAGTACTTC.

The chain employs TRBV10-1 and TRBJ2-1; 12 bases are shared with TRBD2. J was trimmed by 4 bases and V by 6 bases; bases with no gene match: 13. The V gene's germline CDR1 is WNHNN and CDR2 SYGVQD (reference sequence). CDR3 size: 18 residues. CDR3 sequence: CASSGGLTGTSGYNEQFF. DNA for the CDR3: TGCGCCAGCAGCGGAGGCCTGACCGGGACTAGCGGGTACAATGAGCAGTTCTTC.

This clone showed up just a few times. V is TRBV10-3 and J is TRBJ1-6; D may be TRBD1 (5 bases). V was trimmed by 10 bases and J by 6 bases, leaving 16 bases between them. This CDR3 region has 14 residues. Germline CDR1 and CDR2: ENHRY and SYGVKD. CDR3 nucleotides: TGTGCCACCCTCGAACAGGACTTTAATTCACCCCTCCACTTT. It encodes CATLEQDFNSPLHF.

V usage is TRBV27 and J usage is TRBJ2-5; 10 nucleotides match TRBD2. The trim removed 0 bases at V and 7 bases at J, leaving 8 bases unmatched. The CDR3 spans 16 residues. Germline V gives CDR1 MNHEY, CDR2 SMNVEV (reference sequence). CDR3 protein: CASSLSKLAGVGTQYF. CDR3 coding DNA: TGTGCCAGCAGTTTATCGAAGCTAGCGGGAGTAGGGACCCAGTACTTC.

This clone was counted a single time. The V gene is TRBV3-1 (or the pseudogene TRBV3-2), the J gene TRBJ1-2; D may be TRBD1 (6 bases). The CDR3 is 16 residues long. Trimming removed 0 bases at V and 5 bases at J, with 16 bases between. Germline CDR1 and CDR2: LGHDT and YNNKEL (reference sequence). The CDR3 sequence is CASSQDWNRVGYGYTF. In DNA form, the CDR3 reads TGTGCCAGCAGCCAAGATTGGAACAGGGTAGGGTATGGCTACACCTTC.

This clone was detected a few times. The J gene is TRBJ2-1, the V gene TRBV20-1, with no clear D. Germline V lookup: CDR1 DFQATT, CDR2 SNEGSKA (reference sequence). V lost 6 bases and J 6 bases, leaving 6 bases between the germline ends. The CDR3 spans 10 residues. The DNA for the CDR3 is TGCAGTGCCCAGTTCAATGAGCAGTTCTTC. Amino acid sequence: CSAQFNEQFF.

This clone was found once. This chain's CDR3 is CASRKTLLAGVDNEQFF. The CDR3 DNA reads TGTGCCAGCAGAAAAACGTTACTAGCGGGAGTCGACAATGAGCAGTTCTTC. The V gene is TRBV27, the J gene TRBJ2-1; 11 bases are shared with TRBD2. The V and J ends lost 6 bases and 5 bases, in that order; junction bases with no gene match: 12. The CDR3 runs to 17 residues. The germline V gene has CDR1 MNHEY and CDR2 SMNVEV (reference sequence).

J is TRBJ2-3 and V is TRBV7-9; D is unclear. The CDR3 is 16 amino acids. The V gene lost 2 bases and the J gene lost 3 bases, with 15 bases spanning the gap. Germline CDR1 and CDR2: SEHNR and FQNEAQ (reference sequence). The DNA for the CDR3 is TGTGCCAGCAGCTTAATCGCCTCTGGGCGGACAGATACGCAGTATTTT. Amino acid sequence: CASSLIASGRTDTQYF.

This chain uses TRBV5-1 with TRBJ2-5; D not certain. V was clipped by 0 bases and J by 0 bases, with 6 bases between them. Per germline, CDR1 SGHRS and CDR2 YFSETQ. This CDR3 contains 14 residues. Written as DNA, the CDR3 is TGCGCCAGCAGCTTGGGGGGATACCAAGAGACCCAGTACTTC. It translates to CASSLGGYQETQYF.

The chain links TRBV9 to TRBJ2-5; 10 nucleotides line up with TRBD2. Germline V gene sequence: CDR1 SGDLS, CDR2 YYNGEE. The CDR3 is 15 amino acids. V lost 4 bases and J lost 2; bases outside the gene matches: 5. For the CDR3, the DNA is TGTGCCAGCAGCCAACTAGCGGGGAGACAAGAGACCCAGTACTTC. It yields the protein CASSQLAGRQETQYF.